This T cell receptor beta chain was captured by sequencing in a study of regulatory T cells in long-lasting Graves disease. CDR3 regions were amplified by Arm-PCR using iRepertoire HTBI primers to build TCR beta libraries. One entry per CDR3 protein results from TCRdb running MiXCR on the multiplex PCR reads. The data show about 470,000 distinct CDR3 sequences, about 20% seen once. Sample time point: persistent/refractory GD, antithyroid drugs over 5 years with positive TRAb. Construction of the TCR library relied on RNA isolated from PBMCs. The CDR3 sequence is 16 residues long. Germline values: CDR1 MNHEY, CDR2 SVGAGI. With 0 bases removed from V and 2 bases from J, the gap between germline ends came to 10 bases. This clonotype was seen a few times.

The chain employs TRBV6-5 and TRBJ1-4, with D possibly matching TRBD1 (6 bases). Specimen: peripheral blood mononuclear cells (PBMCs), collected when the disease was refractory, from a patient treated with antithyroid drugs. The source of this sequence is a female donor with Graves disease. DNA for the CDR3: TGTGCCAGCAGTTACTCGTCGGACAGTACTAATGAAAAACTGTTTTTT. It specifies CASSYSSDSTNEKLFF.